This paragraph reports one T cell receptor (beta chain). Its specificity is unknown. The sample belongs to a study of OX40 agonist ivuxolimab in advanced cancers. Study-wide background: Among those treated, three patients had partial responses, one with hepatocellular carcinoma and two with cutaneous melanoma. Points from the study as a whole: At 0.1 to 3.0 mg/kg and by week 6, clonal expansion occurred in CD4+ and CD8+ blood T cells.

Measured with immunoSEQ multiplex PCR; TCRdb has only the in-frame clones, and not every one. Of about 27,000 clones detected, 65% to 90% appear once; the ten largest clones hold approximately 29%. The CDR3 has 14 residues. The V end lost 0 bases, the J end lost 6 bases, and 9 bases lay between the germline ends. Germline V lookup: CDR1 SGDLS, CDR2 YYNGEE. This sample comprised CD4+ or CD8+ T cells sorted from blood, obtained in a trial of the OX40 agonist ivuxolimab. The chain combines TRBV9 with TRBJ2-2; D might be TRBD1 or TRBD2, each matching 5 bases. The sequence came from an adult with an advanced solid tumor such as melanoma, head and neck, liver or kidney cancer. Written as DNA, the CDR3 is TGTGCCAGCAGCGTAGGGGACCAGGCCGGGGAGCTGTTTTTT. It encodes CASSVGDQAGELFF. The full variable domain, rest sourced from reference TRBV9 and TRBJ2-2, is DSGVTQTPKHLITATGQRVTLRCSPRSGDLSVYWYQQSLDQGLQFLIQYYNGEERAKGNILERFSAQQFPDLHSELNLSSLELGDSALYFCASSVGDQAGELFFGEGSRLTVL.